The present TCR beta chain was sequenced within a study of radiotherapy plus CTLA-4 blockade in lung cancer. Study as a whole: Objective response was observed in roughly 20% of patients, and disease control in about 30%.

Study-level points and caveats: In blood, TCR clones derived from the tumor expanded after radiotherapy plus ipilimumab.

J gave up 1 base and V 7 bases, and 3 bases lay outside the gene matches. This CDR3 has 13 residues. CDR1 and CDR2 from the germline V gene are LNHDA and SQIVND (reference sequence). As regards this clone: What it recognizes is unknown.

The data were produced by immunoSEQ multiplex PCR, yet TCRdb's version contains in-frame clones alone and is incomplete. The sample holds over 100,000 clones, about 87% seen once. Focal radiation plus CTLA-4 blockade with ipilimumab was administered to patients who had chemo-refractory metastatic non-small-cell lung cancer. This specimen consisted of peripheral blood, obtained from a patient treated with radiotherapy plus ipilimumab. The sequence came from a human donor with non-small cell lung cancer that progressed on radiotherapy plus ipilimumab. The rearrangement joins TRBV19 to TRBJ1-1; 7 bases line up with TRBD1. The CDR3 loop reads CASNQGENTEAFF. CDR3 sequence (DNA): TGTGCCAGTAATCAGGGGGAGAACACTGAAGCTTTCTTT.